What follows are 27 T cell receptor beta chains derived from one specimen sequenced in a study of blood T cell repertoires in COVID-19. Sequenced by immunoSEQ multiplex PCR; TCRdb stores in-frame clones only, minus some. The table lists some 49,000 clones, about four fifths of them singletons, with approximately 20% in the top ten. The sample consisted of peripheral blood. The receptors shown here come from a woman aged 80 or over with COVID-19, enrolled during active disease.

The chain couples TRBV6-2 or TRBV6-3 to TRBJ2-5; possible D gene TRBD2, 6 bases. CDR3 size: 16 residues. Germline assignment: CDR1 MNHEY and CDR2 SVGEGT. Trimming took off 6 bases at V and 5 bases at J, with 22 bases between the two ends. The CDR3 sequence: CASSRAGGVGPETQYF. For the CDR3, the DNA is TGTGCCAGCAGCCGGGCCGGCGGGGTGGGTCCGGAGACCCAGTACTTC.

This clone appeared a single time. CDR3 DNA sequence: TGTGCCAGCTCCAGATGGGCGGGGCCCACAGATACGCAGTATTTT. It yields the protein CASSRWAGPTDTQYF. This chain connects TRBV9 to TRBJ2-3; D is possibly TRBD2 (6 bases). The CDR3 totals 15 residues. The germline V gene encodes CDR1 SGDLS and CDR2 YYNGEE. V lost 7 bases and J lost 2, with 17 bases in between.

This clone was counted between two and nine times. The chain links TRBV5-6 to TRBJ1-5, with a tentative D call TRBD1 (6 bases). The V and J ends lost 2 bases and 0 bases respectively, with 12 bases between them. The CDR3 is 16 amino acids. Per the germline V gene, CDR1 is SGHDT and CDR2 is YYEEEE. The CDR3 sequence: CASSLGQTRSNQPQHF. In DNA form, the CDR3 reads TGTGCCAGCAGCTTAGGACAGACCCGTAGCAATCAGCCCCAGCATTTT.

V usage is TRBV6-2 or TRBV6-3 and J usage is TRBJ2-7; 12 nucleotides match TRBD2. Germline V lookup: CDR1 MNHEY, CDR2 SVGEGT. V trimming: 3 bases; J trimming: 4 bases; junction bases outside the gene matches: 4. CDR3 length: 15 amino acids. The CDR3 here is CASSYASGRVYEQYF. The CDR3 DNA reads TGTGCCAGCAGTTATGCTAGCGGGAGGGTTTACGAGCAGTACTTC.

This clone was counted only a few times. This chain uses TRBV7-9 with TRBJ2-1, with a weak D call TRBD2 (5 bases). V dropped 5 bases and J dropped 9 bases, with 11 bases sitting between them. Germline V gene data show CDR1 as SEHNR and CDR2 as FQNEAQ (reference sequence). The CDR3 is made up of 12 amino acids. CDR3 loop: CASSTRGTEQFF. Here the CDR3 DNA reads TGTGCCAGCAGCACACGGGGAACTGAGCAGTTCTTC. Full variable domain (remainder filled in from reference TRBV7-9 and TRBJ2-1): DTGVSQNPRHKITKRGQNVTFRCDPISEHNRLYWYRQTLGQGPEFLTYFQNEAQLEKSRLLSDRFSAERPKGSFSTLEIQRTEQGDSAMYLCASSTRGTEQFFGPGTRLTVL.

The chain recombines TRBV2 with TRBJ1-6; no clear D. Trimming removed 1 base at V and 4 bases at J, with 5 bases between. CDR1 is SNHLY and CDR2 is FYNNEI in the germline V gene. CDR3 length: 14 residues. The CDR3 coding sequence is TGTGCCAGCAGTGAAGGCGGTTATAATTCACCCCTCCACTTT. Translated: CASSEGGYNSPLHF.

This clone has just one count. The V call is TRBV5-1, the J call TRBJ2-3; 9 bases agree with TRBD2. J was trimmed by 5 bases and V by 3 bases; bases with no gene match: 13. The length of the CDR3 is 17 residues. The germline V gene encodes CDR1 SGHRS and CDR2 YFSETQ. The CDR3 region is CASSYSRGGRVGDTQYF. The CDR3 DNA is TGCGCCAGCAGCTACTCACGGGGCGGGAGGGTTGGAGATACGCAGTATTTT.

CDR3 sequence reads: CASSQAVEDTGLNEQFF. For the CDR3, the DNA is TGTGCCAGCAGCCAAGCTGTAGAGGACACGGGACTCAATGAGCAGTTCTTC. The V and J genes are TRBV3-1 (or the pseudogene TRBV3-2) and TRBJ2-1, with a possible D match to TRBD2 (6 bases). Trimming left V 1 base short and J 6 bases short, with 19 bases between. The CDR3 sequence is 17 residues long. Germline CDR1 LGHDT, CDR2 YNNKEL (reference sequence).

The chain has TRBV6-5 and TRBJ1-5; 7 nucleotides agree with TRBD1. Germline V gene lookup returns CDR1 MNHEY and CDR2 SVGAGI. The length of the CDR3 is 15 residues. V shed 0 bases and J 7 bases; nucleotides not matched to a gene: 6. CDR3: CASSYSRGLGQPQHF. In DNA form, the CDR3 reads TGTGCCAGCAGTTACTCGAGGGGGCTGGGACAGCCCCAGCATTTT.

This clone came up a few times. The chain employs TRBV6-1 and TRBJ2-1; TRBD2 agrees at 7 bases. CDR1 is MNHNS and CDR2 is SASEGT in the germline V gene. This CDR3 comprises 15 residues. Trimming at V came to 3 bases and at J to 0 bases, leaving 2 bases not matched to a gene. The CDR3 region has the DNA TGTGCCAGCAGTGAGGGGGAGGGCTCCTACAATGAGCAGTTCTTC. Protein: CASSEGEGSYNEQFF.

The gene calls are TRBV5-6 and TRBJ1-2, with 9 bases lining up with TRBD1. The V gene's germline CDR1 is SGHDT and CDR2 YYEEEE. The V and J ends lost 0 bases and 12 bases, in that order; junction bases with no gene match: 0. The CDR3 covers 11 residues. The CDR3 sequence is CASSLDRGHTF. The DNA of the CDR3 is TGTGCCAGCAGCTTGGACAGGGGGCACACCTTC.

The V gene is TRBV5-1, the J gene TRBJ1-1, with D maybe TRBD1 (6 bases). Germline assignment: CDR1 SGHRS and CDR2 YFSETQ. The V gene lost 4 bases and the J gene lost 1 base, with 11 bases spanning the gap. The CDR3 extends over 14 amino acids. The chain's CDR3 is CASSPGHGNTEAFF. CDR3 DNA sequence: TGCGCCAGCAGCCCGGGACATGGGAACACTGAAGCTTTCTTT.

This clone is a singleton in its sample. The chain has TRBV19 and TRBJ2-1; D might be TRBD2 (6 bases). Germline CDR1 reads LNHDA; CDR2 reads SQIVND (reference sequence). This CDR3 spans 14 amino acids. Trimming shortened V by 5 bases and J by 2 bases, and 10 bases separated the two germline ends. CDR3 nucleotides: TGTGCCAGTAGTTATCAGCGGGCCTACAATGAGCAGTTCTTC. Translating it yields CASSYQRAYNEQFF.

The J gene is TRBJ1-2, the V gene TRBV24-1, with D possibly matching TRBD1 (6 bases). Deletions cut 4 bases from V and 10 bases from J, with 15 bases between. This CDR3 has 13 residues. Germline V gene lookup returns CDR1 KGHDR and CDR2 SFDVKD. The CDR3 loop is CATSEPNREDYTF. CDR3 coding DNA: TGTGCCACCAGTGAGCCAAACAGGGAAGACTACACCTTC.

This chain joins TRBV7-9 and TRBJ1-5; 8 nucleotides align to TRBD1. CDR1 is SEHNR and CDR2 is FQNEAQ in the germline V gene (reference sequence). The CDR3 sequence is 15 residues long. V lost 4 bases, J lost 7 bases, and 9 bases stayed unmatched. CDR3 in amino acids: CASSSLDRVGQPQHF. The CDR3 DNA reads TGTGCCAGCAGCTCCCTGGACAGGGTGGGACAGCCCCAGCATTTT.

The J gene is TRBJ2-5, the V gene TRBV9; D gene uncertain. Trimming cost V 0 bases and J 5 bases, with 17 bases left between them. The CDR3 loop spans 16 amino acids. Per germline, CDR1 SGDLS and CDR2 YYNGEE. The CDR3 loop reads CASSVGLGVGAETQYF. The CDR3, as DNA: TGTGCCAGCAGCGTAGGCCTCGGCGTGGGCGCGGAGACCCAGTACTTC.

The CDR3 bases are TGTGCCAGCAGCCGAGATAGCGGGGTGGGGGAGCAGTACTTC. It specifies CASSRDSGVGEQYF. The chain combines TRBV4-2 with TRBJ2-7; TRBD2 matches at 8 bases. The germline gives CDR1 LGHNA, CDR2 YNFKEQ. The CDR3 sequence is 14 residues long. The J segment lost 7 bases and the V segment lost 4 bases, leaving 9 bases of the junction unmatched.

This chain uses TRBV2 with TRBJ2-5, with D uncertain. The germline V gene encodes CDR1 SNHLY and CDR2 FYNNEI. V lost 2 bases and J 2 bases, leaving 12 bases between the germline ends. The CDR3 has 15 residues. The CDR3 reads CASSEPATSQETQYF. CDR3 in DNA: TGTGCCAGCAGTGAACCGGCGACATCACAAGAGACCCAGTACTTC.

The J gene is TRBJ1-3, the V gene TRBV4-1, with D unresolved. V lost 1 base to trimming and J lost 4 bases, with 5 bases between them. This CDR3 has 13 residues. Per germline, CDR1 MGHRA and CDR2 YSYEKL. The CDR3 region has the DNA TGCGCCAGCAGCCAAGGAGGGGGAAACACCATATATTTT. This sequence encodes CASSQGGGNTIYF.

V gene TRBV2 combines with J gene TRBJ2-7; 8 nucleotides match TRBD2. Germline V gene sequence: CDR1 SNHLY, CDR2 FYNNEI. Trimming cost V 8 bases and J 1 base; bases outside gene matches: 7. The CDR3 contains 14 residues. In DNA, the CDR3 is TGTGCCAGCCGACTAGCGCTTCATTCCTACGAGCAGTACTTC. Translating it yields CASRLALHSYEQYF. Full variable domain (outside the CDR3, taken from reference TRBV2 and TRBJ2-7): EPEVTQTPSHQVTQMGQEVILRCVPISNHLYFYWYRQILGQKVEFLVSFYNNEISEKSEIFDDQFSVERPDGSNFTLKIRSTKLEDSAMYFCASRLALHSYEQYFGPGTRLTVT.

This clone was found once. The genes are TRBV28 and TRBJ1-3; weak D call: TRBD1 (5 bases). CDR1 and CDR2 (germline): MDHEN, SYDVKM. This CDR3 is 15 amino acids long. V was cut by 1 base and J by 3 bases, with 10 bases left in between. CDR3 bases: TGTGCCAGCAGTTTATCGCAGGGAAATGGAAACACCATATATTTT. This codes for CASSLSQGNGNTIYF.

The rearrangement joins TRBV24-1 to TRBJ2-7; 11 bases agree with TRBD1. V was pared by 4 bases and J by 4 bases, with 8 bases of the junction left unmatched. Germline V CDR1 and CDR2: KGHDR, SFDVKD. The CDR3 is 16 amino acids. CDR3 sequence: CATSEGGTGGPYEQYF. The CDR3 coding sequence is TGTGCCACCAGTGAGGGGGGGACAGGGGGTCCGTACGAGCAGTACTTC.

CDR3 sequence reads: CASSQSRTGWYEQYF. The CDR3 DNA reads TGCGCCAGCAGTCAATCCAGGACAGGGTGGTACGAGCAGTACTTC. The chain combines TRBV23-1 with TRBJ2-7; 8 bases line up with TRBD1. TRBV23-1 qualifies as an ORF whose function is uncertain. Losses at the gene ends were 0 bases for V and 4 bases for J; bases not matched to a gene: 5. This CDR3 has 15 amino acids.

The chain is built from TRBV7-9 and TRBJ1-3; possible D gene TRBD1, 6 bases. Trimming shortened V by 5 bases and J by 0 bases, and 20 bases separated the two germline ends. The germline gives CDR1 SEHNR, CDR2 FQNEAQ (reference sequence). The CDR3 extends over 18 amino acids. The DNA for the CDR3 is TGTGCCAGCAGCGCACCCGGGACATACCTTAGCTCTGGAAACACCATATATTTT. Residues: CASSAPGTYLSSGNTIYF.

This rearrangement joins TRBV5-1 to TRBJ2-3; maybe TRBD2 (6 bases). Germline-derived CDR1 and CDR2 are SGHRS and YFSETQ. This CDR3 has 15 residues. V shed 4 bases and J shed 4 bases, with 16 bases lying between them. CDR3 nucleotide sequence: TGCGCCAGCAGCCCTTCTGGAGGGAAGCCAGATACGCAGTATTTT. Protein product: CASSPSGGKPDTQYF.

The V and J genes are TRBV11-1 and TRBJ2-7; 7 bases align to TRBD1. The length of the CDR3 is 16 residues. Germline V gene lookup returns CDR1 SGHAT and CDR2 FQDESV (reference sequence). Trimming cost V 2 bases and J 1 base; bases outside gene matches: 8. The CDR3 loop reads CASSLSPGTASYEQYF. CDR3 nucleotide sequence: TGTGCCAGCAGCTTATCTCCTGGGACAGCATCCTACGAGCAGTACTTC.

V gene TRBV20-1 combines with J gene TRBJ2-7, with a weak D call TRBD1 (6 bases). This CDR3 comprises 13 residues. V was cut by 3 bases and J by 2 bases, with 11 bases left in between. Germline V gene sequence: CDR1 DFQATT, CDR2 SNEGSKA (reference sequence). This chain's CDR3 is CSASIQGAYEQYF. The CDR3 region has the DNA TGCAGTGCTAGTATACAGGGAGCCTACGAGCAGTACTTC.